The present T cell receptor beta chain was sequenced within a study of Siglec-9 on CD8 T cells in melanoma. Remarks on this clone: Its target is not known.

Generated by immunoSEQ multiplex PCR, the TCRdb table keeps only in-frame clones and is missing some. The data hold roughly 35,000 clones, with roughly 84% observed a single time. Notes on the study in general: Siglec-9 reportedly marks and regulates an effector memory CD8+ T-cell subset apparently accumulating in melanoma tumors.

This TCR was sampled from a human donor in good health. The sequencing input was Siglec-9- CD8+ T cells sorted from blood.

The CDR3 reads CASSIGGREIQGAGEQYF. CDR3 sequence (DNA): TGTGCCAGTAGTATAGGAGGTCGGGAAATACAGGGGGCGGGCGAGCAGTACTTC. This sequence joins TRBV19 and TRBJ2-7; 9 nucleotides match TRBD1. The V gene's germline CDR1 is LNHDA and CDR2 SQIVND (reference sequence). V dropped 1 base and J dropped 6; count of bases not matched to a gene: 16. This CDR3 contains 18 residues. The whole variable domain, filled in from reference TRBV19 and TRBJ2-7, reads DGGITQSPKYLFRKEGQNVTLSCEQNLNHDAMYWYRQDPGQGLRLIYYSQIVNDFQKGDIAEGYSVSREKKESFPLTVTSAQKNPTAFYLCASSIGGREIQGAGEQYFGPGTRLTVT.